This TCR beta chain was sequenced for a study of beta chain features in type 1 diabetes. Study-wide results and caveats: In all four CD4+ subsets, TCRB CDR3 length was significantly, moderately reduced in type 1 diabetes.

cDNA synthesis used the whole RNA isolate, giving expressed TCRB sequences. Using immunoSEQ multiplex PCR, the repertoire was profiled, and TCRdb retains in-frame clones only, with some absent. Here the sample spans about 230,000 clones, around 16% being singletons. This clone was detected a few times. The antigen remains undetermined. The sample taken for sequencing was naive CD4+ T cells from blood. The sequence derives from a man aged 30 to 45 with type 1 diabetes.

CDR3 in amino acids: CASQANSYNEQFF. The CDR3 bases are TGTGCATCGCAGGCCAACTCCTACAATGAGCAGTTCTTC. The chain has TRBV30 and TRBJ2-1; D is undetermined. The germline CDR1 and CDR2 sequences are GTSNPN and SVGIG (reference sequence). CDR3 length: 13 amino acids.